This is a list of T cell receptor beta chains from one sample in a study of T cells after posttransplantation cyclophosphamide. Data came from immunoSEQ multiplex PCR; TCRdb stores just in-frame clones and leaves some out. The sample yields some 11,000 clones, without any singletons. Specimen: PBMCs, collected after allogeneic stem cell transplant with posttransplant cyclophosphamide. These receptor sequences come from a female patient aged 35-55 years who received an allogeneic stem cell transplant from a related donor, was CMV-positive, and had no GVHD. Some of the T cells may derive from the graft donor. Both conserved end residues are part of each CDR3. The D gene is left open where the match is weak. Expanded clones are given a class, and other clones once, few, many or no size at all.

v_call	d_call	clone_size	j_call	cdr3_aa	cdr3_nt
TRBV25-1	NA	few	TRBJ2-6	CAAKTGANVLTF	TGTGCCGCTAAGACTGGGGCCAACGTCCTGACTTTC
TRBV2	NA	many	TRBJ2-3	CASSTGGRSTDTQYF	TGTGCCAGCAGCACTGGGGGGAGAAGCACAGATACGCAGTATTTT
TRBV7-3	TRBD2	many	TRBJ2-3	CASSTWTSGSMADTQYF	TGTGCCAGCAGCACGTGGACTAGCGGGAGTATGGCAGATACGCAGTATTTT
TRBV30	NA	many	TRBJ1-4	CAWSVPRGLREKLFF	TGTGCCTGGAGTGTCCCCAGGGGACTACGAGAAAAACTGTTTTTT
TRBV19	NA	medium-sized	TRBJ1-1	CASSIRGGNTEAFF	TGTGCCAGTAGTATTAGGGGGGGTAACACTGAAGCTTTCTTT
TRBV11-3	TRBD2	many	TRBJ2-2	CASSYTAGEGTGELFF	TGTGCCAGCAGCTATACCGCGGGGGAGGGCACCGGGGAGCTGTTTTTT
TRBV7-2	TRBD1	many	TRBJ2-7	CASSSRGQGLEQYF	TGTGCCAGCAGCTCACGTGGACAGGGTCTCGAGCAGTACTTC
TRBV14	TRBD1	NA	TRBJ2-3	CASSPPGQGFTGTDTQYF	TGTGCCAGCAGCCCTCCGGGACAGGGATTCACAGGGACAGATACGCAGTATTTT
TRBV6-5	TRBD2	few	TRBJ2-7	CASSRSRTGGYEQYF	TGTGCCAGCAGCCGGTCCCGGACGGGGGGCTACGAGCAGTACTTC
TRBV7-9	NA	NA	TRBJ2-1	CASSFEGDYSYNEQFF	TGTGCCAGCAGCTTTGAGGGAGACTACTCCTACAATGAGCAGTTCTTC
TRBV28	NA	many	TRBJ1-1	CASSFPSGTEAFF	TGTGCCAGCAGTTTCCCTAGCGGCACTGAAGCTTTCTTT
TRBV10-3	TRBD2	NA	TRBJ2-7	CAIKISGGDYEQYF	TGTGCCATCAAGATAAGCGGGGGGGATTACGAGCAGTACTTC
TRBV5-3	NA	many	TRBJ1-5	CARGREGYSNQPQHF	TGTGCCAGAGGCCGGGAGGGGTATAGCAATCAGCCCCAGCATTTT
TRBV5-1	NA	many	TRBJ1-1	CASSSRLEGLNTEAFF	TGCGCCAGCAGCTCTCGTTTGGAGGGCCTGAACACTGAAGCTTTCTTT
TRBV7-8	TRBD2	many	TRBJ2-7	CASSLDSLGVGERGEGQYF	TGTGCCAGCAGCTTAGATTCGCTCGGTGTCGGGGAGCGAGGGGAGGGGCAGTACTTC
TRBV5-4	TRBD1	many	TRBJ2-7	CASSLPLGQGGSYEQYF	TGTGCCAGCAGCTTGCCACTTGGACAGGGGGGCTCCTACGAGCAGTACTTC
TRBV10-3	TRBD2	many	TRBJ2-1	CAISEASGGDNEQFF	TGTGCCATCAGTGAGGCTAGCGGGGGGGACAATGAGCAGTTCTTC
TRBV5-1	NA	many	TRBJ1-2	CASSPGQFDGYTF	TGCGCCAGCAGCCCTGGACAGTTCGATGGCTACACCTTC
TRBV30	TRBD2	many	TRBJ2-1	CAWSGGRFTSEQFF	TGTGCCTGGAGTGGCGGGAGGTTTACAAGTGAGCAGTTCTTC
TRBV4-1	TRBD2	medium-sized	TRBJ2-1	CASSQDPSGRTYNEQFF	TGCGCCAGCAGCCAAGATCCGAGCGGGAGGACCTACAATGAGCAGTTCTTC
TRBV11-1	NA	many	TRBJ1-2	CASSLGPAGGGYTF	TGTGCCAGCAGCCTAGGTCCAGCGGGCGGAGGCTACACCTTC
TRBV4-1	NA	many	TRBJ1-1	CASSPRSGMNTEAFF	TGCGCCAGCAGCCCAAGATCGGGTATGAACACTGAAGCTTTCTTT
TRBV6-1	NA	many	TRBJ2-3	CASSARAPTDTQYF	TGTGCCAGCAGTGCGCGTGCACCCACAGATACGCAGTATTTT
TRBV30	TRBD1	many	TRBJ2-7	CAWSIHGTEQYEQYF	TGTGCCTGGAGCATCCACGGGACAGAGCAGTACGAGCAGTACTTC
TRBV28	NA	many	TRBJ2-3	CASLSGSPDTQYF	TGTGCCAGTCTTTCAGGGTCCCCAGATACGCAGTATTTT
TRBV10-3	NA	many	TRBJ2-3	CAIKQPLGTQYF	TGTGCCATCAAACAGCCCCTCGGTACGCAGTATTTT
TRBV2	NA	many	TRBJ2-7	CASLLGPSYEQYF	TGTGCCAGCCTTCTGGGGCCCTCCTACGAGCAGTACTTC
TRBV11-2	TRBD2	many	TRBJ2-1	CASSPTTSGRSYNEQFF	TGTGCCAGCAGCCCTACCACTAGCGGGAGGTCCTACAATGAGCAGTTCTTC
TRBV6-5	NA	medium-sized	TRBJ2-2	CASGEAGDTGELFF	TGTGCCAGCGGGGAAGCGGGTGACACCGGGGAGCTGTTTTTT
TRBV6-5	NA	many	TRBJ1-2	CASSYSGGRSYGYTF	TGTGCCAGCAGTTACAGCGGGGGGCGCTCCTATGGCTACACCTTC
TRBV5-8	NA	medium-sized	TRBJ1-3	CASSFQGSGNTIYF	TGTGCCAGCAGCTTCCAGGGCTCTGGAAACACCATATATTTT
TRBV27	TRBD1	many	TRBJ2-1	CASSTLDRASYNEQFF	TGTGCCAGCAGTACCCTCGACAGGGCCTCCTACAATGAGCAGTTCTTC
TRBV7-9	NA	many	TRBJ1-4	CASSLTVKLFF	TGTGCCAGCAGTCTAACAGTAAAACTGTTTTTT
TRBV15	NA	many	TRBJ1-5	CATSRSGGRYNQPQHF	TGTGCCACCAGCAGGTCAGGAGGACGTTACAATCAGCCCCAGCATTTT
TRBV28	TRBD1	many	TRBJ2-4	CASSGRDRASLAKNIQYF	TGTGCCAGCAGTGGCCGGGACAGGGCGAGTCTAGCCAAAAACATTCAGTACTTC
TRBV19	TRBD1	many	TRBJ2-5	CASSMSGTVWETQYF	TGTGCCAGTAGTATGTCCGGGACAGTGTGGGAGACCCAGTACTTC
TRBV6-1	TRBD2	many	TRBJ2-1	CASRISGSSYNEQFF	TGTGCCAGCAGAATAAGCGGGAGTTCCTACAATGAGCAGTTCTTC
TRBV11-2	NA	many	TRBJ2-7	CASSLVGSYEQYF	TGTGCCAGCAGCTTAGTGGGCAGCTACGAGCAGTACTTC
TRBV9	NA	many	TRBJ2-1	CASSVHHRLVSNEQFF	TGTGCCAGCAGCGTACACCACCGACTAGTTTCGAATGAGCAGTTCTTC
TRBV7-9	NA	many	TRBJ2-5	CASSLNAGPRETQYF	TGTGCCAGCAGCTTAAATGCGGGCCCTCGAGAGACCCAGTACTTC
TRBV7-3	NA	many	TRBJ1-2	CASSLTPGEGSYGYTF	TGTGCCAGCAGCTTAACCCCAGGGGAGGGCTCCTATGGCTACACCTTC
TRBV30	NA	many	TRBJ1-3	CAWTAGVGNTIYF	TGTGCCTGGACGGCAGGGGTTGGAAACACCATATATTTT
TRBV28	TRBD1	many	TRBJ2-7	CASAPGTGREQYF	TGTGCCAGCGCACCTGGGACAGGGAGGGAGCAGTACTTC
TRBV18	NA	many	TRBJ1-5	CASSPLGSQPQHF	TGTGCCAGCTCACCTCTAGGTAGTCAGCCCCAGCATTTT
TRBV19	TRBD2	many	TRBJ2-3	CASSIYSGGAADTQYF	TGTGCCAGTAGTATTTACAGCGGGGGGGCGGCAGATACGCAGTATTTT
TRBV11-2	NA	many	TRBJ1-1	CASSSALQGRDTEAFF	TGTGCCAGCAGCTCCGCCTTACAGGGCCGGGACACTGAAGCTTTCTTT
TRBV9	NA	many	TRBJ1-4	CASSVGATNEKLFF	TGTGCCAGCAGCGTAGGAGCAACTAATGAAAAACTGTTTTTT
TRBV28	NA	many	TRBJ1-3	CASSGGDIVGNTIYF	TGTGCCAGTTCGGGGGGGGATATAGTTGGAAACACCATATATTTT
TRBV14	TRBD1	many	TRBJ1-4	CASSQAGTGGGRLFF	TGTGCCAGCAGCCAAGCCGGGACAGGGGGTGGGCGACTGTTTTTT
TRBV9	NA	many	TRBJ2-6	CASSISGGRGANVLTF	TGTGCCAGCAGCATTTCAGGGGGGCGCGGGGCCAACGTCCTGACTTTC
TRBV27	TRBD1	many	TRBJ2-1	CASSLQGANEQFF	TGTGCCAGCAGTTTACAGGGGGCCAATGAGCAGTTCTTC
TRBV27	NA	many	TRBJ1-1	CASSWRGMNTEAFF	TGTGCCAGCTCATGGCGGGGGATGAACACTGAAGCTTTCTTT
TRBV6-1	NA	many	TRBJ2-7	CASSEAGYTGHF	TGTGCCAGCAGTGAAGCTGGGTATACAGGGCATTTC
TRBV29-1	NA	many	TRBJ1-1	CSATGQGNTEAFF	TGCAGCGCTACCGGGCAGGGGAACACTGAAGCTTTCTTT
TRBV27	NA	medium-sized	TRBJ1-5	CASSLWAQGDQPQHF	TGTGCCAGCAGTTTATGGGCGCAGGGTGATCAGCCCCAGCATTTT
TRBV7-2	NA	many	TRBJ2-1	CASSLESGYRLSYNEQFF	TGTGCCAGCAGCCTAGAGAGCGGGTATAGGCTCTCCTACAATGAGCAGTTCTTC
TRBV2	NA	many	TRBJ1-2	CASSENQVPDGYTF	TGTGCCAGCAGTGAGAACCAGGTCCCGGATGGCTACACCTTC
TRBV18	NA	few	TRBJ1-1	CASSLRDGGTEAFF	TGTGCCAGCTCACTTCGGGACGGGGGAACTGAAGCTTTCTTT
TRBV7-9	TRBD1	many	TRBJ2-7	CASSVDRVYEQYF	TGTGCCAGCAGCGTAGACAGGGTCTACGAGCAGTACTTC